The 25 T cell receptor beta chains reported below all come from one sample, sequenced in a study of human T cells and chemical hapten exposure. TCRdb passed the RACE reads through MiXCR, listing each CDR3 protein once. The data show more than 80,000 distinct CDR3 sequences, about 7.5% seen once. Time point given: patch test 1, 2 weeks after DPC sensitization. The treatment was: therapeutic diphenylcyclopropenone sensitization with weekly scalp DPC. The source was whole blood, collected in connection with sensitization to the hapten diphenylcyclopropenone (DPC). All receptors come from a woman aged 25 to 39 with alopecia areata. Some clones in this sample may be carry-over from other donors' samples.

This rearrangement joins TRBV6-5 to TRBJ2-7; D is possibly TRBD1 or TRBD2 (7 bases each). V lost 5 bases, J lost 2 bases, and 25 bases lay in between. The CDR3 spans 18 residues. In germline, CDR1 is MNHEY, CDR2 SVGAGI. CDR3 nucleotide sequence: TGTGCCAGCAGTCGCTGGACAGGAGGGGGGGGTCGCACCTACGAGCAGTACTTC. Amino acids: CASSRWTGGGGRTYEQYF.

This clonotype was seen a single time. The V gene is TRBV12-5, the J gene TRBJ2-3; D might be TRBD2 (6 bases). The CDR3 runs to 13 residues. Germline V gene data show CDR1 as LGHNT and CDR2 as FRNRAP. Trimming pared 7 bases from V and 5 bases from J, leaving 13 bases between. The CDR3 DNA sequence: TGTGCTAGTGCCCTAGGAGGGGTAGATACGCAGTATTTT. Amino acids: CASALGGVDTQYF.

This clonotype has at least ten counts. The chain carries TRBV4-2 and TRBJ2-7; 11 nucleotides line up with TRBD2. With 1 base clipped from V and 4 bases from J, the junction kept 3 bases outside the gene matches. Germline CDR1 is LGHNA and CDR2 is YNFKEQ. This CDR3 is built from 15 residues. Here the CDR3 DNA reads TGTGCCAGCAGCCAAGTGGCTAGCGGGGGGTACGAGCAGTACTTC. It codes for CASSQVASGGYEQYF.

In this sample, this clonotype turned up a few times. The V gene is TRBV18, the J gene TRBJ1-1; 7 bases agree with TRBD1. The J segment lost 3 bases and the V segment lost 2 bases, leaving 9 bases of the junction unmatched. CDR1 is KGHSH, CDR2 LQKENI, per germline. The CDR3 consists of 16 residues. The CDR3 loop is CASSPFGEQGYTEAFF. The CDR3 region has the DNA TGTGCCAGCTCACCATTTGGAGAACAGGGGTACACTGAAGCTTTCTTT.

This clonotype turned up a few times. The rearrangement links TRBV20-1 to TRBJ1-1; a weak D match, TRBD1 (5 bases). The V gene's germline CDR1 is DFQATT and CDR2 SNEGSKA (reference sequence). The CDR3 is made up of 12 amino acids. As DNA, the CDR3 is TGCAGCGTCCCAGGGACTAACACTGAAGCTTTCTTT. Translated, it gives CSVPGTNTEAFF.

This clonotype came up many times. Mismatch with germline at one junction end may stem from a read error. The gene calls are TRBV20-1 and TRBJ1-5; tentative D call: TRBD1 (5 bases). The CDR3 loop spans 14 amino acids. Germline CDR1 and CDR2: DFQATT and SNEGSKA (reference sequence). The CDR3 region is CSARAGNGNQPQHF. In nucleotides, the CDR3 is TGCAGTGCAAGAGCAGGGAATGGCAATCAGCCCCAGCATTTT.

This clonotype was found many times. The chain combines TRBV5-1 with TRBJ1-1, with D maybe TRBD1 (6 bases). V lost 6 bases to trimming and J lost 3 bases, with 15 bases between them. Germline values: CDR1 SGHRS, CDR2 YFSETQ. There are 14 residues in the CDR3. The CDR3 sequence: CASTPRAGDTEAFF. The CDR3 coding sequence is TGCGCCAGCACTCCCAGGGCAGGGGACACTGAAGCTTTCTTT.

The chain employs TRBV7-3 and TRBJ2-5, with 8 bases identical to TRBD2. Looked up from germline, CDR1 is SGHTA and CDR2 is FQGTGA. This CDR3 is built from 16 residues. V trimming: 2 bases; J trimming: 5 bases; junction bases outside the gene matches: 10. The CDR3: CASSLGAGGLGETQYF. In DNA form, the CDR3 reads TGTGCCAGCAGCTTAGGTGCGGGGGGCCTGGGCGAGACCCAGTACTTC.

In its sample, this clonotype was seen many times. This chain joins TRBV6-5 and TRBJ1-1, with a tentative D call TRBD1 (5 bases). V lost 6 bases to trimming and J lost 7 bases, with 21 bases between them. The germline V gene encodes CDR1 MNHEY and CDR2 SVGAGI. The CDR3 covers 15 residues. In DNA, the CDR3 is TGTGCCAGCAGAAGGGACCCGTTTGCGGCGGATGAAGCTTTCTTT. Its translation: CASRRDPFAADEAFF.

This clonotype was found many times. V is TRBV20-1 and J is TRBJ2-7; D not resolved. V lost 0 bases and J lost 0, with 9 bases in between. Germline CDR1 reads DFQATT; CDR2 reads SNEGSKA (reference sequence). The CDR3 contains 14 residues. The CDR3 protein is CSARDRQVSYEQYF. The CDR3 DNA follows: TGCAGTGCTAGAGATAGGCAGGTCTCCTACGAGCAGTACTTC.

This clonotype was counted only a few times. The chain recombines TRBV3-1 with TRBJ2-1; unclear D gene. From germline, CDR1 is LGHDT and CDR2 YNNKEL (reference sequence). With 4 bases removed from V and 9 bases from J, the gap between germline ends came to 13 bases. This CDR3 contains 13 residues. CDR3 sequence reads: CASSLYTPIEQFF. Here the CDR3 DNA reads TGTGCCAGCAGCCTTTATACACCGATTGAGCAGTTCTTC.

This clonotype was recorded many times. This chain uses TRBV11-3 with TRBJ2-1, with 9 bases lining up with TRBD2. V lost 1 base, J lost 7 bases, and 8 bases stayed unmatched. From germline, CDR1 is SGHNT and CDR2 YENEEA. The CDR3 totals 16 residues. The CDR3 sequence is CASSLAVAGGLNEQFF. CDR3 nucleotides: TGTGCCAGCAGCTTAGCCGTGGCGGGGGGGCTTAATGAGCAGTTCTTC.

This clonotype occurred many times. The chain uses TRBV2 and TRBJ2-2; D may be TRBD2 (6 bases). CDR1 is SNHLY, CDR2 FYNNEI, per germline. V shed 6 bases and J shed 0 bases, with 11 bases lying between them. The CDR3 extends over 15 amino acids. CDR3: CASRSSAANTGELFF. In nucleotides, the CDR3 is TGTGCCAGCAGGTCTAGCGCCGCGAACACCGGGGAGCTGTTTTTT.

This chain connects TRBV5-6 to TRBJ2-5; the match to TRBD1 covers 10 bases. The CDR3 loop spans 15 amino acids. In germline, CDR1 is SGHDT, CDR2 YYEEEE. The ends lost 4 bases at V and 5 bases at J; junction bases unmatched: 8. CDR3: CASSVDRTGGETQYF. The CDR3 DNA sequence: TGTGCCAGCAGCGTGGATAGGACAGGGGGGGAGACCCAGTACTTC.

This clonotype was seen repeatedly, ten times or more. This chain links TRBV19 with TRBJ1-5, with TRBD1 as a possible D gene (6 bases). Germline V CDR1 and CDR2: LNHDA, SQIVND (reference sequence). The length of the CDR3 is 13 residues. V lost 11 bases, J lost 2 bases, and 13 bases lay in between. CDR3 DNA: TGTGCCTCGAAGGGGGTGGGCAATCAGCCCCAGCATTTT. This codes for CASKGVGNQPQHF.

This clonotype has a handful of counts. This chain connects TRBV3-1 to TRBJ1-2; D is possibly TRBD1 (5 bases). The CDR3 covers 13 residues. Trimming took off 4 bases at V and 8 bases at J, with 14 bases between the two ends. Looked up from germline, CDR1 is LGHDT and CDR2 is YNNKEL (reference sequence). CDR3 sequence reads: CASSLSQGLGYTF. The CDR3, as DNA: TGTGCCAGCAGCCTTTCCCAGGGTTTGGGCTACACCTTC.

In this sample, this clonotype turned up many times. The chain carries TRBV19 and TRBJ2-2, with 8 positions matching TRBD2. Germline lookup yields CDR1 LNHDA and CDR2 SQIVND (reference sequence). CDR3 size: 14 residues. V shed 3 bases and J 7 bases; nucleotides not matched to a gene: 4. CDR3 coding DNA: TGTGCCAGTAGTATCCAGCGGGGGTTCGGGGAGCTGTTTTTT. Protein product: CASSIQRGFGELFF.

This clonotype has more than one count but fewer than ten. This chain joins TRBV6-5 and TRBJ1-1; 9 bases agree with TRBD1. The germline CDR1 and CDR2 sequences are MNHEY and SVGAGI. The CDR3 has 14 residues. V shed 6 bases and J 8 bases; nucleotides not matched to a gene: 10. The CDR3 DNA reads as TGTGCCAGCAGCCTGGGACAGGGTCTTGTCGAAGCTTTCTTT. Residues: CASSLGQGLVEAFF.

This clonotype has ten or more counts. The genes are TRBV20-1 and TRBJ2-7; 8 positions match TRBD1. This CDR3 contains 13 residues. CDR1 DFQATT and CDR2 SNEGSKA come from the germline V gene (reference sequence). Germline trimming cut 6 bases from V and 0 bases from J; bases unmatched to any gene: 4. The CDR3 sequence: CSARGQDSYEQYF. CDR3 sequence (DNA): TGCAGTGCCAGGGGACAGGACTCCTACGAGCAGTACTTC.

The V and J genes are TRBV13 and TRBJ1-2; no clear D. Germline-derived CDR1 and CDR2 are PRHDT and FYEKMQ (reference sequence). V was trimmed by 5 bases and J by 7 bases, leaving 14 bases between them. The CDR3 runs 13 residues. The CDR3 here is CASSHGRRLGYTF. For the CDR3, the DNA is TGTGCCAGCAGCCACGGACGACGGCTTGGCTACACCTTC. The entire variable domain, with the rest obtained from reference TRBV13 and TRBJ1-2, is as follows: AAGVIQSPRHLIKEKRETATLKCYPIPRHDTVYWYQQGPGQDPQFLISFYEKMQSDKGSIPDRFSAQQFSDYHSELNMSSLELGDSALYFCASSHGRRLGYTFGSGTRLTVV.

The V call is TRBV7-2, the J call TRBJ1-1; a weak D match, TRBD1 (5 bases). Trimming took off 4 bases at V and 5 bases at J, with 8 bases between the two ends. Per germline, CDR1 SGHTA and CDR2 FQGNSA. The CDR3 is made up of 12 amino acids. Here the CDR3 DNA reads TGTGCCAGCAGCTGGGGGTGGACTGAAGCTTTCTTT. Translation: CASSWGWTEAFF.

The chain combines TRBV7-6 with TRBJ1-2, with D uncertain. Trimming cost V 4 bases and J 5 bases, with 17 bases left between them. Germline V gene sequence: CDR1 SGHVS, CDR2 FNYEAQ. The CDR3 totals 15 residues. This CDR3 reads CASSSPFLVGYGYTF. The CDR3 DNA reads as TGTGCCAGCAGCTCACCCTTTTTGGTTGGTTATGGCTACACCTTC. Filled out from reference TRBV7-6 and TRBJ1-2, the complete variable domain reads GAGVSQSPRYKVTKRGQDVALRCDPISGHVSLYWYRQALGQGPEFLTYFNYEAQQDKSGLPNDRFSAERPEGSISTLTIQRTEQRDSAMYRCASSSPFLVGYGYTFGSGTRLTVV.

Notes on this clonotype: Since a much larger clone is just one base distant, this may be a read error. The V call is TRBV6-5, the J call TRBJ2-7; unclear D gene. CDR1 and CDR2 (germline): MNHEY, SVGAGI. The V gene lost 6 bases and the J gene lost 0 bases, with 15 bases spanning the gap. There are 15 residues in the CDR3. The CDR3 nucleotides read TGTGCCAGCAGATACGATGGCAGCCGCTCCTACGAGCAGTACTTC. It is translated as CASRYDGSRSYEQYF.

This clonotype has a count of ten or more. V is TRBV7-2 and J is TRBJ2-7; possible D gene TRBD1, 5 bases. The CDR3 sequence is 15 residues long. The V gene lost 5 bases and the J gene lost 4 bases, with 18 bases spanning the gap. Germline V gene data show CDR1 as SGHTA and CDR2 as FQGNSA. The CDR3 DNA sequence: TGTGCCAGCAGCCCAATCGGGCAGGGCCCGTACGAGCAGTACTTC. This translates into CASSPIGQGPYEQYF. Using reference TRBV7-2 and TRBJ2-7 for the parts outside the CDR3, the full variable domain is GAGVSQSPSNKVTEKGKDVELRCDPISGHTALYWYRQSLGQGLEFLIYFQGNSAPDKSGLPSDRFSAERTGGSVSTLTIQRTQQEDSAVYLCASSPIGQGPYEQYFGPGTRLTVT.

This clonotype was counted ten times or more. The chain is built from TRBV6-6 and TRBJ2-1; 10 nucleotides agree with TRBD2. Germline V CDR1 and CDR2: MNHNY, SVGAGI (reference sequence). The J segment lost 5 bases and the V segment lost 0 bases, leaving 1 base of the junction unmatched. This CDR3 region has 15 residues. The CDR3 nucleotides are TGTGCCAGCAGTTACTCCGGGACTAGCGACAATGAGCAGTTCTTC. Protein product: CASSYSGTSDNEQFF.